The 4 T cell receptor beta chains presented below share a single source sample, sequenced in a study of blood T cell repertoires in COVID-19 (dated by TCRdb to between 2020 and 2021). The library came from the immunoSEQ multiplex PCR assay. This is the immuneACCESS table as TCRdb keeps it, with only in-frame sequences that have V and J called. A part of the clones is gone; compared with another copy, unresolved V genes explain less than half, and the rest is unexplained. This sample holds 150,000 to 200,000 clones; around nine tenths were observed only once. The ten top clones hold 10% of the sample. Sample: peripheral blood. The receptor source for this set is a woman between 70 and 85 years old with COVID-19, enrolled during active disease.

The chain links TRBV2 to TRBJ1-5, with D tentatively TRBD1 (6 bases). Germline V gene sequence: CDR1 SNHLY, CDR2 FYNNEI. CDR3 size: 13 residues. V was pared by 6 bases and J by 1 base, with 7 bases between. CDR3 coding DNA: TGTGCCAGCAGAACAGGGAGCAATCAGCCCCAGCATTTT. The encoded protein is CASRTGSNQPQHF.

The rearrangement uses TRBV21-1 and TRBJ1-2; the table calls TRBD1, which could not be checked here. TRBV21-1 is assigned pseudogene status. This CDR3 region has 12 residues. The CDR3 DNA reads as TGTGCCAGCAGCAAACGCAGCTATGGCTACACCTTC. Translated: CASSKRSYGYTF.

This clone was recorded only once. The chain couples TRBV10-3 to TRBJ1-2, with 8 bases aligning to TRBD1. Germline V lookup: CDR1 ENHRY, CDR2 SYGVKD. With V trimmed by 9 bases and J by 7 bases, 7 bases remained unmatched. There are 12 residues in the CDR3. In nucleotides, the CDR3 is TGTGCCATGGGGGGGACAGGAGCTGGCTACACCTTC. Its protein product is CAMGGTGAGYTF.

This clone was seen only a few times. The V gene is TRBV6-5, the J gene TRBJ1-2; a possible D gene is TRBD1 (5 bases). This CDR3 spans 13 amino acids. V lost 7 bases and J 7 bases, leaving 16 bases between the germline ends. From germline, CDR1 is MNHEY and CDR2 SVGAGI. The CDR3 sequence: CASNPKGVSGYTF. CDR3 nucleotide sequence: TGTGCCAGCAACCCCAAAGGGGTTTCTGGCTACACCTTC.